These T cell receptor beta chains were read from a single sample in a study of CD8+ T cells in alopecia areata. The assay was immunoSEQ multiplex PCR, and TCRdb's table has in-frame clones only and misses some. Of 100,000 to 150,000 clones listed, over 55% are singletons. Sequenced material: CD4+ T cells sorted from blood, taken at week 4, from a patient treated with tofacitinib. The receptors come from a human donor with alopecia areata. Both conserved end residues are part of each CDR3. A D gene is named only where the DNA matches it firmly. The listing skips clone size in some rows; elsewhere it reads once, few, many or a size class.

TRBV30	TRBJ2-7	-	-	TGTGCCTGGAGTGCCGGCGGCCTAAACTACGAGCAGTACTTC	CAWSAGGLNYEQYF
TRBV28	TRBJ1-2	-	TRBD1	TGTGCCAGCAGTCCCCCGGACAGGGGGGCCTATGGCTACACCTTC	CASSPPDRGAYGYTF
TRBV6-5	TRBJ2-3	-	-	TGTGCCAGCAGTTACTCAGGGGGCACAGATACGCAGTATTTT	CASSYSGGTDTQYF
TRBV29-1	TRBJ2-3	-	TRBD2	TGCAGCGTTGATCAGACTAGCGGGAGGGCGAGGACAGATACGCAGTATTTT	CSVDQTSGRARTDTQYF
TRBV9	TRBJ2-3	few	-	TGTGCCAGCAGCCCGGCACTCGAAGCTAGCACAGATACGCAGTATTTT	CASSPALEASTDTQYF
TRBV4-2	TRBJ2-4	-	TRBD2	TGTGCCAGCAGCCAGGGACTAGCAGACATTCAGTACTTC	CASSQGLADIQYF
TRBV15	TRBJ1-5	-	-	TGTGCCACCAGCAGAGATAACGGGGGTCAGCCCCAGCATTTT	CATSRDNGGQPQHF
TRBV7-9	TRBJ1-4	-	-	TGTGCCAGCAGCGCAGGGAATGAAAAACTGTTTTTT	CASSAGNEKLFF
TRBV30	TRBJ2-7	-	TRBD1	TGTGCCCAGGTTTTGCGACAGGGCCGCGAGCAGTACTTC	CAQVLRQGREQYF
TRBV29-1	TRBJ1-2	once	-	TGCAGCGCGGACTCCCAAAGGGAAGGCTACACCTTC	CSADSQREGYTF
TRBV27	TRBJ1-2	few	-	TGTGCCAGCAGTTTAAGGGCATCTAACTATGGCTACACCTTC	CASSLRASNYGYTF
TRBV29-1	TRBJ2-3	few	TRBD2	TGCAGCGGCCGACTAGCCGGGGGTAGAGATACGCAGTATTTT	CSGRLAGGRDTQYF
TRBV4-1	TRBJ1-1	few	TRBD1	TGCGCCAGCAGCCAAGACAGGGGGCTAGTGACTGAAGCTTTCTTT	CASSQDRGLVTEAFF
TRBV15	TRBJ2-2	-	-	TGTGCCACCAGCAGGAAACAGGGGAACACCGGGGAGCTGTTTTTT	CATSRKQGNTGELFF
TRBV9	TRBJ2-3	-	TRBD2	TGTGCCAGCAGCGCTAAGCCGATTGGGACTAGCGGGGCCACAGATACGCAGTATTTT	CASSAKPIGTSGATDTQYF
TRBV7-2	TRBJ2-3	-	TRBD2	TGTGCCAGCAGCCTCCCTAGCGGCCCCACAGATACGCAGTATTTT	CASSLPSGPTDTQYF
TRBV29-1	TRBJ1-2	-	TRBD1	TGCAGCGGGCGGACAGGGGACTATGGCTACACCTTC	CSGRTGDYGYTF
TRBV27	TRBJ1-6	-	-	TGTGCCAGCAGTTTATCATCAACAGGGTCCAATTCACCCCTCCACTTT	CASSLSSTGSNSPLHF
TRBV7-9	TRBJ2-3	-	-	TGTGCCAGCAGCTTACTGGGGACAAACACAGATACGCAGTATTTT	CASSLLGTNTDTQYF
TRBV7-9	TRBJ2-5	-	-	TGTGCCAGCAGCTTAGTCGAGACCCAGTACTTC	CASSLVETQYF
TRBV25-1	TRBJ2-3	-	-	TGTGCCAGCAGTGAATGGGTCACAGATACGCAGTATTTT	CASSEWVTDTQYF
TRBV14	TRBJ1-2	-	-	TGTGCCAGCAGCCAACGTACCTATGGCTACACCTTC	CASSQRTYGYTF
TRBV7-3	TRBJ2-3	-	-	TGTGCCAGCTCGGCGAGTTCCGGCACAGATACGCAGTATTTT	CASSASSGTDTQYF
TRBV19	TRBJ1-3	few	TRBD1	TGTGCCAGTGCGGACAGGGGTAACACCATATATTTT	CASADRGNTIYF
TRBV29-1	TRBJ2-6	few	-	TGCAGCGCTGGTGGGGATTCCGGGGCCAACGTCCTGACTTTC	CSAGGDSGANVLTF
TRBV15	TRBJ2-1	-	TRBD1	TGTGCCACCAGCATCCGACAGGGGGGCAATGAGCAGTTCTTC	CATSIRQGGNEQFF
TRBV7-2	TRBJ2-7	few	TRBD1	TGTGCCAGCAGCTACCATTGGACAGGGACCCGCTACGAGCAGTACTTC	CASSYHWTGTRYEQYF
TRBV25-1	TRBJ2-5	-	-	TGTGCCAGCAGGGGCGAAGAGACCCAGTACTTC	CASRGEETQYF
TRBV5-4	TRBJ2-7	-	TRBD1	TGTGCCAGCAGCCCCATAGGGACAGGGGGCCACGAGCAGTACTTC	CASSPIGTGGHEQYF
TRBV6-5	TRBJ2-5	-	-	TGTGCCAGCAGTTACTGGGGACAAGAGACCCAGTACTTC	CASSYWGQETQYF
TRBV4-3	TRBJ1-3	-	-	TGCGCCAGCAGCCAAGATATCACCCATTCAGGAAACACCATATATTTT	CASSQDITHSGNTIYF
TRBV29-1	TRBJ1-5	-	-	TGCAGCGGTGGGCAGCCGGATCAGCCCCAGCATTTT	CSGGQPDQPQHF
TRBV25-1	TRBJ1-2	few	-	TGTGCCAGCAGTGAATCCTATGGCTACACCTTC	CASSESYGYTF
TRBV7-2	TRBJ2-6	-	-	TGTGCCAGCAGCTTGGACAGCTCTGGGGCCAACGTCCTGACTTTC	CASSLDSSGANVLTF
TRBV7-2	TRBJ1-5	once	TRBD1	TGTGCCAGCAGCTTAGGTGGGACAGAAAGTTATAGCAATCAGCCCCAGCATTTT	CASSLGGTESYSNQPQHF
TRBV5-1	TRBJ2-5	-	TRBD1	TGCGCCAGCAGCATCGGACAGGGGGAGACCCAGTACTTC	CASSIGQGETQYF
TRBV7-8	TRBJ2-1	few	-	TGTGCCAGCAGCTTAAAACGGATTGGGGTGGGTAATGAGCAGTTCTTC	CASSLKRIGVGNEQFF
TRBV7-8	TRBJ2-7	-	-	TGTGCCAGCGGTAGTCTAAGGAGCTCCTACGAGCAGTACTTC	CASGSLRSSYEQYF
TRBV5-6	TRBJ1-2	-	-	TGTGCCAGCAGCTTGAAGGGGGAGGACTATGGCTACACCTTC	CASSLKGEDYGYTF
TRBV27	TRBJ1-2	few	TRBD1	TGTGCCAGCAGTTCGGACAGGGGGAGCTACACCTTC	CASSSDRGSYTF
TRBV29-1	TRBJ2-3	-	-	TGCAGCGTTGACAGCAGGGACACAGATACGCAGTATTTT	CSVDSRDTDTQYF
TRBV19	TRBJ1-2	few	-	TGTGCCAGTAGTCCTCTCGGCAGGTTAGCGGCCGGCTATGGCTACACCTTC	CASSPLGRLAAGYGYTF
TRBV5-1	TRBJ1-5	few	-	TGCGCCAGCAGCTTGGACAGGAGCAATCAGCCCCAGCATTTT	CASSLDRSNQPQHF
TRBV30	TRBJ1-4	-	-	TGTGCCTGGAGTTTCAGCCGATCAACTGATGAAAAACTGTTTTTT	CAWSFSRSTDEKLFF
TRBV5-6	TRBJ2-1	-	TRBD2	TGTGCCAGCAGCTTGGCGGGGGGGCTGGGTAAGTTCTTC	CASSLAGGLGKFF
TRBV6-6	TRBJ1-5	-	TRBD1	TGTGCCAGCAGCATACAAAGGGGGCAGGGGTATCAGCCCCAGCATTTT	CASSIQRGQGYQPQHF
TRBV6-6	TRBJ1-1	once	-	TGTGCCAGCAGCGTAAGACAGAACACTGAAGCTTTCTTT	CASSVRQNTEAFF
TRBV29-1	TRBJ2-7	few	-	TGCAGCGTCAACAGTGGCTACGAGCAGTACTTC	CSVNSGYEQYF
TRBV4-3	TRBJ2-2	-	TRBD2	TGCGCCAGCAGCCCCCGACCTAGCGGGCCGAACACCGGGGAGCTGTTTTTT	CASSPRPSGPNTGELFF
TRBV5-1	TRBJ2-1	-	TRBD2	TGCGCCAGCAGCCCACGTATAAGACTAGCGGGGGAGAGCTCCTACAATGAGCAGTTCTTC	CASSPRIRLAGESSYNEQFF
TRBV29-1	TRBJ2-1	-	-	TGCAGCGGGGGCGCTGAGCAGTTCTTC	CSGGAEQFF
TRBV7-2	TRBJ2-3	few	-	TGTGCCAGCAGCCCGGACGGGCTGGGGACAGATACGCAGTATTTT	CASSPDGLGTDTQYF
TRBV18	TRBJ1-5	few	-	TGTGCCAGCTCACCAGGACAGAATCAGCCCCAGCATTTT	CASSPGQNQPQHF
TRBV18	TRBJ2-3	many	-	TGTGCCAGCTCACGACGCACCGAAACAGATACGCAGTATTTT	CASSRRTETDTQYF
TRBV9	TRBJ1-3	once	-	TGTGCCAGCAGCGTGAATCTACCGTCCACTGGAAACACCATATATTTT	CASSVNLPSTGNTIYF
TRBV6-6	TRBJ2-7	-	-	TGTGCCATCCGGAGGGGGCAAAACTACGAGCAGTACTTC	CAIRRGQNYEQYF
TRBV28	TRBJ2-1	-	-	TGTGCCAGCAGATCAGGAGTTAATGAGCAGTTCTTC	CASRSGVNEQFF
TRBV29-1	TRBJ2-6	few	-	TGCAGCGTTGTAGGGGCCCTGTCTGGGGCCAACGTCCTGACTTTC	CSVVGALSGANVLTF
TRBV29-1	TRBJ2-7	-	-	TGCAGCGCAGGGACGGGATCCTACGAGCAGTACTTC	CSAGTGSYEQYF